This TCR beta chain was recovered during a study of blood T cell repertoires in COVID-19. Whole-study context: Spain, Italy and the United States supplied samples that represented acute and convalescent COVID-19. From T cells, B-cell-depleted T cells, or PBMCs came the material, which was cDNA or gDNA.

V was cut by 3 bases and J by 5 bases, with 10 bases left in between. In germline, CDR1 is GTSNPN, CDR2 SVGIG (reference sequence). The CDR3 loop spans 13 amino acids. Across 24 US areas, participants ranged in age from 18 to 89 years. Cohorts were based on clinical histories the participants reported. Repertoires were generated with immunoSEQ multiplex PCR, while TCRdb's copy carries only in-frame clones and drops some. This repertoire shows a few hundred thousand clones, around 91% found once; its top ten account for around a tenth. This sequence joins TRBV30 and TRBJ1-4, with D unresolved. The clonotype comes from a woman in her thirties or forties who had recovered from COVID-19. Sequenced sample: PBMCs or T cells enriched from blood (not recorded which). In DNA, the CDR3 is TGTGCCTGGAGCGGCAGGCAAAATGAAAAACTGTTTTTT. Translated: CAWSGRQNEKLFF.